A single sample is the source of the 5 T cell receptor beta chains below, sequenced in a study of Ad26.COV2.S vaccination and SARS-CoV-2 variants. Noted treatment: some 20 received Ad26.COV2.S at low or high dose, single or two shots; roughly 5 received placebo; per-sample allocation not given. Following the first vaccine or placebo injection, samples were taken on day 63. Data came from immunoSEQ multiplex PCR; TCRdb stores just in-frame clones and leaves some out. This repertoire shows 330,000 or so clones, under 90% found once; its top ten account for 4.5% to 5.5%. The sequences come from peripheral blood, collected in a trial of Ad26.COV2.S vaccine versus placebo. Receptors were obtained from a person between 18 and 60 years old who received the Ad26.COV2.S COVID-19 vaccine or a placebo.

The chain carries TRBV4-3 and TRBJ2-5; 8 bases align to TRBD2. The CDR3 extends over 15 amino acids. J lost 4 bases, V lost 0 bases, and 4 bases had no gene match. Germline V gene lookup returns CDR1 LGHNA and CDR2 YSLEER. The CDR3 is CASSQDLGLVETQYF. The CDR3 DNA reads TGCGCCAGCAGCCAAGATTTGGGACTAGTAGAGACCCAGTACTTC.

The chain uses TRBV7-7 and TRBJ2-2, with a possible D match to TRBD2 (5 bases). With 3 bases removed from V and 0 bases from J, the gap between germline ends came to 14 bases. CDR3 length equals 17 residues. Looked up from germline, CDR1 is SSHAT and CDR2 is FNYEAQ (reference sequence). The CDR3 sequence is CASSFLNRDPNTGELFF. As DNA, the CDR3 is TGTGCCAGCAGCTTCCTAAATCGGGATCCGAACACCGGGGAGCTGTTTTTT.

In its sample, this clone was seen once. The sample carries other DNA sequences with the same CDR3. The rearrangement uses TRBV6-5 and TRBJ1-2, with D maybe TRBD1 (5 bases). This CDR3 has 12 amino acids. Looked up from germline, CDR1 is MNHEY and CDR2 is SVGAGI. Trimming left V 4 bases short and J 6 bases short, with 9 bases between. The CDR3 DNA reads TGTGCCAGCAGTTCCCCCAGGGATGGCTACACCTTC. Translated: CASSSPRDGYTF.

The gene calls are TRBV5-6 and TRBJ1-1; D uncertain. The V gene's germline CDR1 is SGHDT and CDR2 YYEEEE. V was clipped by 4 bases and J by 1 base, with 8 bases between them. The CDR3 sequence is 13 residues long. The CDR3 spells CASSGTANTEAFF. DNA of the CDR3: TGTGCCAGCAGCGGAACAGCGAACACTGAAGCTTTCTTT.

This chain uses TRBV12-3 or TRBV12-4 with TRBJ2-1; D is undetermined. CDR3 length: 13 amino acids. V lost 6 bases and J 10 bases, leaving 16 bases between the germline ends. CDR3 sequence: CASSPDEGLEQFF. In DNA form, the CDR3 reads TGTGCCAGCAGCCCCGATGAAGGGTTGGAGCAGTTCTTC.